This TCR beta chain was retrieved from a study of blood T cell repertoires in COVID-19. Study at large: Samples of COVID-19 (acute and convalescent) were obtained from the United States, Italy and Spain.

The germline gives CDR1 SGHAT, CDR2 FQNNGV. Trimming removed 0 bases from V and 7 bases from J, with 10 bases in between. The CDR3 consists of 15 residues. This clone came up a few times. How the authors handled the data: Using reference gene primer amplification, nucleated cell counts were estimated. Sequencing used immunoSEQ multiplex PCR; TCRdb keeps in-frame clones, though not all of them. The DNA gave D and trimming, while V, J and clone size come from that table. There are about 48,000 clones in the sample; 82% occur only once, and around 7% lies in the top ten. The chain is built from TRBV11-2 and TRBJ1-6; D ambiguous. The receptor comes from a man aged 35 to 55 with acute or convalescent COVID-19. The sequenced sample consisted of peripheral blood. The CDR3 here is CASSLEPGSNSPLHF. The CDR3 region has the DNA TGTGCCAGCAGCTTAGAACCGGGGAGCAATTCACCCCTCCACTTT.